A single sample gave rise to the 31 T cell receptor beta chains below, sequenced in a study of blood T cell repertoires in COVID-19. Method: immunoSEQ multiplex PCR; TCRdb's copy keeps in-frame clones and lacks some. The sample lists over 250,000 clones, around 86% occurring once. Sequenced material: peripheral blood. These receptors were taken from a man aged 35 to 55 who had recovered from COVID-19.

V usage is TRBV12-3 or TRBV12-4 and J usage is TRBJ1-1; D is possibly TRBD1 (6 bases). Trimming removed 3 bases at V and 7 bases at J, with 9 bases between. The CDR3 covers 12 residues. For the CDR3, the DNA is TGTGCCAGCAGTTTTTGGGGGCGTGAAGCTTTCTTT. Translation: CASSFWGREAFF.

CDR3 DNA sequence: TGTGCCAGCGGGTCCATAACGGGGGGGCTCCGCAATGAGCAGTTCTTC. Residues: CASGSITGGLRNEQFF. V usage is TRBV14 and J usage is TRBJ2-1; 8 bases line up with TRBD2. From germline, CDR1 is SGHDN and CDR2 FVKESK. The CDR3 runs 16 residues. V gave up 8 bases and J gave up 6 bases; unmatched junction bases: 15.

The chain combines TRBV19 with TRBJ1-1; D unresolved. Germline loops: CDR1 LNHDA, CDR2 SQIVND (reference sequence). This CDR3 is built from 13 residues. V lost 5 bases to trimming and J lost 2 bases, with 9 bases between them. Written as DNA, the CDR3 is TGTGCCAGTAGTGGCCTCATCAACACTGAAGCTTTCTTT. Translating gives CASSGLINTEAFF.

The rearrangement uses TRBV5-1 and TRBJ2-5; D is possibly TRBD2 (5 bases). Trimming removed 1 base at V and 2 bases at J, with 12 bases between. CDR3 length equals 15 residues. CDR1 and CDR2 (germline): SGHRS, YFSETQ. CDR3 amino acids: CASSLLRAQQETQYF. The CDR3 coding sequence is TGCGCCAGCAGCTTGCTGAGGGCTCAACAAGAGACCCAGTACTTC.

The gene calls are TRBV9 and TRBJ2-7; 11 positions agree with TRBD2. The V and J ends lost 2 bases and 6 bases, in that order; junction bases with no gene match: 4. The germline V gene has CDR1 SGDLS and CDR2 YYNGEE. This CDR3 is built from 14 residues. The CDR3 bases are TGTGCCAGCAGCGTGACTAGCGGGACCGGCGAGCAGTACTTC. Amino acids: CASSVTSGTGEQYF.

The chain links TRBV6-5 to TRBJ2-7; tentatively, D is TRBD1 (6 bases). V lost 6 bases to trimming and J lost 5 bases, with 17 bases between them. This CDR3 contains 14 residues. Germline V gene sequence: CDR1 MNHEY, CDR2 SVGAGI. CDR3 nucleotides: TGTGCCAGCAGCCATAGGGGGTTCAGGCACGAGCAGTACTTC. Translating gives CASSHRGFRHEQYF.

J is TRBJ2-1 and V is TRBV12-3 or TRBV12-4, with D possibly TRBD1 on 5 matching bases. V was clipped by 6 bases and J by 10 bases, with 13 bases between them. The CDR3 covers 12 residues. CDR3 sequence reads: CASRSRVREQFF. The DNA of the CDR3 is TGTGCCAGCAGGTCCAGGGTAAGGGAGCAGTTCTTC.

The count of this clone is one. This rearrangement joins TRBV6-5 to TRBJ2-7; TRBD1 agrees at 9 bases. The CDR3 extends over 15 amino acids. The V gene end was trimmed by 5 bases and the J gene end by 5 bases; junction bases not matched to a gene: 10. Germline-derived CDR1 and CDR2 are MNHEY and SVGAGI. CDR3 DNA: TGTGCCAGCAGTCGGACGGGACAGGGTTTCCACGAGCAGTACTTC. Amino acid sequence: CASSRTGQGFHEQYF.

V and J are TRBV6-6 and TRBJ1-1; D unclear. The germline V and J ends were trimmed by 7 bases and 4 bases, with 16 bases remaining between them. Germline V lookup: CDR1 MNHNY, CDR2 SVGAGI (reference sequence). The CDR3 contains 14 residues. The CDR3 DNA reads TGTGCCAGCACTCAATCTTCAGAGGCCACTGAAGCTTTCTTT. It codes for CASTQSSEATEAFF.

The chain employs TRBV10-3 and TRBJ2-2, with 7 nucleotides matching TRBD2. Per germline, CDR1 ENHRY and CDR2 SYGVKD. The CDR3 spans 15 residues. Trimming cost V 8 bases and J 3 bases; bases outside gene matches: 9. CDR3: CAIRRAGDHTGELFF. CDR3 DNA: TGTGCCATCCGCAGGGCGGGAGATCACACCGGGGAGCTGTTTTTT.

In this sample, this clone turned up once. V usage is TRBV5-1 and J usage is TRBJ2-1; weak D call: TRBD2 (6 bases). The CDR3 has 12 residues. Trimming pared 1 base from V and 8 bases from J, leaving 7 bases between. Per the germline V gene, CDR1 is SGHRS and CDR2 is YFSETQ. The CDR3: CASSLPGDEQFF. Written as DNA, the CDR3 is TGCGCCAGCAGCTTGCCGGGGGATGAGCAGTTCTTC.

V is TRBV4-3 and J is TRBJ2-1, with 9 bases matching TRBD2. CDR3 length: 17 residues. From germline, CDR1 is LGHNA and CDR2 YSLEER. V dropped 0 bases and J dropped 0; count of bases not matched to a gene: 3. The CDR3 spells CASSQETSGLSYNEQFF. The DNA of the CDR3 is TGCGCCAGCAGCCAAGAGACTAGCGGTCTCTCCTACAATGAGCAGTTCTTC.

The chain is built from TRBV5-4 and TRBJ2-7; D is possibly TRBD2 (6 bases). V lost 4 bases and J lost 3, with 17 bases in between. The CDR3 length is 15 residues. The V gene's germline CDR1 is SGHNT and CDR2 YYREEE (reference sequence). This CDR3 is CASSPAGRGRYEQYF. CDR3 DNA: TGTGCCAGCAGCCCGGCTGGGCGGGGTCGCTACGAGCAGTACTTC. Combining the CDR3 with reference TRBV5-4 and TRBJ2-7 gives the whole variable domain ETGVTQSPTHLIKTRGQQVTLRCSSQSGHNTVSWYQQALGQGPQFIFQYYREEENGRGNFPPRFSGLQFPNYSSELNVNALELDDSALYLCASSPAGRGRYEQYFGPGTRLTVT.

CDR3 loop: CASSSTSGGAGYEQYF. The CDR3 DNA reads as TGTGCCAGCAGCTCGACTAGCGGGGGGGCCGGGTACGAGCAGTACTTC. This chain connects TRBV7-2 to TRBJ2-7; 14 bases are shared with TRBD2. Germline V gene sequence: CDR1 SGHTA, CDR2 FQGNSA. The CDR3 length is 16 residues. V was pared by 4 bases and J by 4 bases, with 6 bases of the junction left unmatched.

The gene calls are TRBV12-5 and TRBJ2-5; 9 bases fit TRBD2. Germline V CDR1 and CDR2: LGHNT, FRNRAP. The CDR3 spans 15 residues. The V gene end was trimmed by 4 bases and the J gene end by 3 bases; junction bases not matched to a gene: 6. CDR3 nucleotide sequence: TGTGCTAGTGGTTGGGCGCGGGAGGGTAAAGAGACCCAGTACTTC. Its translation is CASGWAREGKETQYF.

J is TRBJ1-3 and V is TRBV6-2 or TRBV6-3; 7 positions agree with TRBD1. CDR1 is MNHEY and CDR2 is SVGEGT in the germline V gene. The CDR3 consists of 16 residues. Trimming at V came to 5 bases and at J to 3 bases, leaving 10 bases not matched to a gene. The CDR3 sequence: CASSDRAGLFGNTIYF. For the CDR3, the DNA is TGTGCCAGCAGTGACAGGGCCGGTCTTTTTGGAAACACCATATATTTT.

This clone was seen just once. This rearrangement joins TRBV5-1 to TRBJ2-5; tentatively, D is TRBD1 (7 bases). The CDR3 has 15 residues. Germline assignment: CDR1 SGHRS and CDR2 YFSETQ. Trimming cost V 1 base and J 2 bases, with 12 bases left between them. CDR3 amino acids: CASSLSRGRQETQYF. In nucleotides, the CDR3 is TGCGCCAGCAGCTTGTCCAGGGGGAGGCAAGAGACCCAGTACTTC.

The gene calls are TRBV18 and TRBJ1-4, with D perhaps matching TRBD1 (6 bases). CDR1 is KGHSH, CDR2 LQKENI, per germline. The CDR3 has 16 amino acids. V dropped 1 base and J dropped 3 bases, with 12 bases sitting between them. The CDR3 DNA sequence: TGTGCCAGCTCACCACTGCCGGGGGGGCCTAATGAAAAACTGTTTTTT. It is translated as CASSPLPGGPNEKLFF.

The chain is built from TRBV3-1 (or the pseudogene TRBV3-2) and TRBJ2-1; 9 bases agree with TRBD1. The CDR3 consists of 12 residues. V shed 4 bases, J shed 13 bases, and the junction held 5 bases outside the gene matches. Per germline, CDR1 LGHDT and CDR2 YNNKEL (reference sequence). CDR3 amino acids: CASSPDRGYQFF. CDR3 bases: TGTGCCAGCAGCCCTGACAGGGGGTATCAGTTCTTC.

This sequence joins TRBV7-8 and TRBJ2-5; TRBD1 might be the D (5 bases). The germline V and J ends were trimmed by 5 bases and 5 bases, with 18 bases remaining between them. The CDR3 has 15 residues. The germline V gene has CDR1 SGHVS and CDR2 FQNEAQ. The CDR3 region has the DNA TGTGCCAGCAGCCAAAACGCAGGGTGGGGTGAGACCCAGTACTTC. Residues: CASSQNAGWGETQYF.

This sequence joins TRBV27 and TRBJ2-7; the D gene is possibly TRBD2 (5 bases). Germline CDR1 and CDR2: MNHEY and SMNVEV (reference sequence). V was shortened by 5 bases and J by 5 bases, with 10 bases between the two germline ends. The CDR3 sequence is 12 residues long. CDR3 loop: CASSEGPHEQYF. CDR3 DNA: TGTGCCAGCAGTGAGGGCCCGCACGAGCAGTACTTC.

The gene calls are TRBV4-1 and TRBJ1-4; possibly TRBD1 for D (5 bases). Trimming stripped 5 bases from V and 4 bases from J, with 14 bases between. The length of the CDR3 is 15 residues. The V gene's germline CDR1 is MGHRA and CDR2 YSYEKL. Here the CDR3 reads CASSKSGGGNEKLFF. The CDR3 nucleotides are TGCGCCAGCAGCAAAAGTGGGGGGGGTAATGAAAAACTGTTTTTT.

The CDR3: CASITGGQGIAYEQYF. CDR3 sequence (DNA): TGTGCCAGCATTACAGGGGGACAGGGGATTGCCTACGAGCAGTACTTC. V and J are TRBV28 and TRBJ2-7; 10 nucleotides agree with TRBD1. The V and J ends lost 7 bases and 2 bases, in that order; junction bases with no gene match: 11. CDR3 length: 16 residues. Germline CDR1 is MDHEN and CDR2 is SYDVKM. The full variable domain, in which reference TRBV28 and TRBJ2-7 provide the parts outside the CDR3, is DVKVTQSSRYLVKRTGEKVFLECVQDMDHENMFWYRQDPGLGLRLIYFSYDVKMKEKGDIPEGYSVSREKKERFSLILESASTNQTSMYLCASITGGQGIAYEQYFGPGTRLTVT.

The chain uses TRBV6-2 or TRBV6-3 and TRBJ1-5; tentatively, D is TRBD1 (6 bases). The germline V gene encodes CDR1 MNHEY and CDR2 SVGEGT. This CDR3 comprises 18 residues. V lost 1 base, J lost 0 bases, and 16 bases lay in between. CDR3 sequence (DNA): TGTGCCAGCAGTTACTTCGGCAGGGGCGTTTATAGCAATCAGCCCCAGCATTTT. Protein sequence: CASSYFGRGVYSNQPQHF.

The rearrangement uses TRBV21-1 and TRBJ2-7; TRBD1, as called in the table, went unchecked against the DNA. TRBV21-1 is tagged as a pseudogene. This CDR3 is 13 amino acids long. Here the CDR3 DNA reads TGTGCCAGCTTTTGGGACAGGGGGTACGAGCAGTACTTC. It encodes CASFWDRGYEQYF.

The V and J genes are TRBV4-2 and TRBJ1-4; 7 bases agree with TRBD1. The ends lost 3 bases at V and 7 bases at J; junction bases unmatched: 11. Germline lookup yields CDR1 LGHNA and CDR2 YNFKEQ. The CDR3 is 16 residues long. This CDR3 is CASSQSEGARGEKLFF. The DNA of the CDR3 is TGTGCCAGCAGCCAGTCCGAGGGGGCACGAGGTGAAAAACTGTTTTTT.

The V and J genes are TRBV6-5 and TRBJ1-5, with TRBD1 as a possible D gene (6 bases). The V and J ends lost 4 bases and 6 bases respectively, with 10 bases between them. This CDR3 spans 13 amino acids. Germline V gives CDR1 MNHEY, CDR2 SVGAGI. In DNA form, the CDR3 reads TGTGCCAGCAGTTTGACAGGTTTTCAGCCCCAGCATTTT. This gives the protein CASSLTGFQPQHF.

The chain combines TRBV6-4 with TRBJ2-3, with TRBD1 matching 10 bases. Trimming removed 10 bases from V and 3 bases from J; junction bases left unmatched: 4. The CDR3 is 13 amino acids. From germline, CDR1 is MRHNA and CDR2 SNTAGT. The CDR3 protein is CATGTGDTDTQYF. The CDR3 DNA reads as TGTGCCACCGGGACAGGGGATACAGATACGCAGTATTTT.

The rearrangement uses TRBV12-5 and TRBJ2-2, with D possibly TRBD2 on 5 matching bases. Germline CDR1 LGHNT, CDR2 FRNRAP. V lost 7 bases and J 3 bases, leaving 24 bases between the germline ends. This CDR3 has 18 residues. In DNA form, the CDR3 reads TGTGCTAGTGCTCGTTCGAAAGGGAGAGATGGGTACACCGGGGAGCTGTTTTTT. The encoded protein is CASARSKGRDGYTGELFF.

This clone was counted a few times. The V call is TRBV6-2 or TRBV6-3, the J call TRBJ1-2; 11 bases are shared with TRBD1. The CDR3 length is 13 residues. Germline CDR1 MNHEY, CDR2 SVGEGT. V dropped 5 bases and J dropped 8; count of bases not matched to a gene: 4. CDR3 bases: TGTGCCAGCAGTGGACAGGGGGCGATCGGCTACACCTTC. This encodes CASSGQGAIGYTF.

The CDR3 sequence: CAWSAGTGDYGYTF. CDR3 sequence (DNA): TGTGCCTGGAGTGCCGGGACAGGGGACTATGGCTACACCTTC. V is TRBV30 and J is TRBJ1-2; 10 nucleotides align to TRBD1. CDR1 and CDR2 from the germline V gene are GTSNPN and SVGIG (reference sequence). There are 14 residues in the CDR3. Germline trimming cut 1 base from V and 3 bases from J; bases unmatched to any gene: 2.